This T cell receptor beta chain was sequenced for a study of metastatic and nonmetastatic thyroid tumors. Every patient underwent thyroid surgery untreated. TCRdb reassembled clones from the PCR reads with MiXCR. The sample lists about 16,000 clones; 20% to 25% were seen once. Study-wide findings and caveats: The study reportedly found significantly higher TCR beta diversity in malignant thyroid tumors than benign nodules, in blood and tumor.

Remarks on this clone: Its antigen is undetermined.

The CDR3 extends over 13 amino acids. CDR1 and CDR2 (germline): SGHVS, FNYEAQ. Deletions cut 5 bases from V and 7 bases from J, with 14 bases between. Specimen: tumor tissue. The TCR sequence derives from a male donor with papillary thyroid cancer or a benign thyroid nodule (not recorded which). Some clones in this sample may be carry-over from other donors' samples. The chain links TRBV7-6 to TRBJ1-2, with D hard to call. The CDR3 DNA is TGTGCCAGCAGCCGAGCCTCACTAGGTGGCTACACCTTC. Protein sequence: CASSRASLGGYTF.